This T cell receptor beta chain was observed in a study of OX40 agonist ivuxolimab in advanced cancers. Sequencing used immunoSEQ multiplex PCR; TCRdb keeps in-frame clones, though not all of them. The data contain over 55,000 clones, under 95% of them seen just once; the ten biggest clones take up more than 13%. The length of the CDR3 is 16 residues. V gave up 1 base and J gave up 6 bases; unmatched junction bases: 4. From germline, CDR1 is LGHNA and CDR2 YNFKEQ. This rearrangement joins TRBV4-2 to TRBJ1-4; 11 bases line up with TRBD1. The specimen comprised CD4+ or CD8+ T cells sorted from blood, sampled in a trial of the OX40 agonist ivuxolimab. The TCR originated in an adult with an advanced solid tumor such as melanoma, head and neck, liver or kidney cancer. CDR3 bases: TGTGCCAGCAGCCAAGGGTGGGACAGGGGGGATGAAAAACTGTTTTTT. It specifies CASSQGWDRGDEKLFF.